One and the same sample provided the 24 T cell receptor beta chains below, sequenced in a study of blood T cell repertoires in COVID-19. Sequenced by immunoSEQ multiplex PCR; TCRdb stores in-frame clones only, minus some. The table has 60,000 to 90,000 clones, 84% seen once. Material: peripheral blood. All receptors derive from a man aged 45-60 years with acute or convalescent COVID-19.

There are a few counts of this clone. The chain couples TRBV7-2 to TRBJ2-7, with 9 bases that match TRBD1. CDR1 is SGHTA and CDR2 is FQGNSA in the germline V gene. This CDR3 contains 13 residues. Germline trimming cut 4 bases from V and 5 bases from J; bases unmatched to any gene: 3. CDR3 DNA: TGTGCCAGCAGCTCTGGGACAGGGAACGAGCAGTACTTC. This sequence encodes CASSSGTGNEQYF.

CDR3 residues: CASSLPQNTEAFF. Here the CDR3 DNA reads TGCGCCAGCAGCTTGCCCCAGAACACTGAAGCTTTCTTT. The V gene is TRBV5-1, the J gene TRBJ1-1, with D uncertain. This CDR3 is built from 13 residues. Looked up from germline, CDR1 is SGHRS and CDR2 is YFSETQ. V dropped 1 base and J dropped 1 base, with 5 bases sitting between them.

Only one count was recorded for this clone. The V and J genes are TRBV5-4 and TRBJ2-1; 10 bases are a match to TRBD2. The J segment lost 4 bases and the V segment lost 3 bases, leaving 4 bases of the junction unmatched. The CDR3 has 15 residues. CDR1 SGHNT and CDR2 YYREEE come from the germline V gene (reference sequence). CDR3 protein: CASSSGLAYYNEQFF. The CDR3, as DNA: TGTGCCAGCAGCTCGGGACTAGCGTATTACAATGAGCAGTTCTTC.

In this sample, this clone turned up a few times. J is TRBJ2-1 and V is TRBV9, with 8 bases lining up with TRBD1. V dropped 2 bases and J dropped 12; count of bases not matched to a gene: 13. The germline V gene has CDR1 SGDLS and CDR2 YYNGEE. This CDR3 is 15 amino acids long. CDR3 bases: TGTGCCAGCAGCGTGGCAGGGGGCCTACAAATGAGGCAGTTCTTC. Translated, it gives CASSVAGGLQMRQFF.

The chain has TRBV27 and TRBJ2-1; TRBD2 matches 13 bases. V dropped 7 bases and J dropped 7; count of bases not matched to a gene: 10. This CDR3 spans 16 amino acids. Germline-derived CDR1 and CDR2 are MNHEY and SMNVEV (reference sequence). CDR3 residues: CASTVPGTSGTNEQFF. CDR3 in DNA: TGTGCCAGCACCGTTCCAGGGACTAGCGGGACGAATGAGCAGTTCTTC.

This rearrangement joins TRBV9 to TRBJ1-4; no clear D gene. V gave up 3 bases and J gave up 2 bases, with 11 bases separating them. Germline V CDR1 and CDR2: SGDLS, YYNGEE. There are 15 residues in the CDR3. The CDR3 DNA reads TGTGCCAGCAGCGAGGGCCGAGGGACTAATGAAAAACTGTTTTTT. Its translation: CASSEGRGTNEKLFF.

This chain connects TRBV19 to TRBJ1-5; D gene unclear. Germline lookup yields CDR1 LNHDA and CDR2 SQIVND (reference sequence). This CDR3 has 15 residues. The V end was cut by 3 bases, the J end by 2 bases, with 11 bases between. CDR3 coding DNA: TGTGCCAGTAGTATTGGTCGCAGTCGCAATCAGCCCCAGCATTTT. Translated, it gives CASSIGRSRNQPQHF.

This chain uses TRBV7-9 with TRBJ2-7, with D possibly being TRBD2 (5 bases). The germline V gene encodes CDR1 SEHNR and CDR2 FQNEAQ (reference sequence). Trimming shortened V by 1 base and J by 7 bases, and 26 bases separated the two germline ends. The CDR3 length is 18 residues. CDR3 amino acids: CASSLEPLRLTAPGEQYF. In DNA, the CDR3 is TGTGCCAGCAGCTTAGAACCTCTCCGACTAACAGCCCCGGGGGAGCAGTACTTC. The entire variable domain, with the rest obtained from reference TRBV7-9 and TRBJ2-7, is as follows: DTGVSQNPRHKITKRGQNVTFRCDPISEHNRLYWYRQTLGQGPEFLTYFQNEAQLEKSRLLSDRFSAERPKGSFSTLEIQRTEQGDSAMYLCASSLEPLRLTAPGEQYFGPGTRLTVT.

J is TRBJ1-1 and V is TRBV4-3; TRBD1 matches 7 bases. The V segment lost 1 base and the J segment 4 bases; nucleotides outside the gene matches: 6. Germline lookup yields CDR1 LGHNA and CDR2 YSLEER. The CDR3 has 15 amino acids. The CDR3 spells CASSQAGTEGTEAFF. The DNA for the CDR3 is TGCGCCAGCAGCCAAGCCGGGACAGAGGGCACTGAAGCTTTCTTT.

The chain carries TRBV7-3 and TRBJ2-5; D perhaps matches TRBD1 (6 bases). Germline CDR1 and CDR2: SGHTA and FQGTGA. The ends were cut back, 2 bases at V and 5 bases at J, with 18 bases in the middle. This CDR3 spans 16 amino acids. Here the CDR3 DNA reads TGTGCCAGCAGCTTATTCCCCACAGGGAAGATGGAGACCCAGTACTTC. This encodes CASSLFPTGKMETQYF.

The CDR3 coding sequence is TGTGCCAGCAGCCCTCGTAGGACAGGGGGTTCCAATGAGCAGTTCTTC. Translated, it gives CASSPRRTGGSNEQFF. The gene calls are TRBV5-4 and TRBJ2-1; 10 bases are a match to TRBD1. After removal of 4 bases from V and 6 bases from J, the junction contained 10 bases not matched to a gene. The CDR3 length is 16 residues. Germline V gene data show CDR1 as SGHNT and CDR2 as YYREEE (reference sequence).

V and J are TRBV7-9 and TRBJ2-1, with 8 bases identical to TRBD1. Germline trimming cut 1 base from V and 9 bases from J; bases unmatched to any gene: 14. From germline, CDR1 is SEHNR and CDR2 FQNEAQ (reference sequence). This CDR3 has 17 residues. The CDR3 protein is CASSLGDFRGTGGEQFF. DNA of the CDR3: TGTGCCAGCAGCTTAGGGGACTTCAGGGGAACAGGGGGTGAGCAGTTCTTC.

The CDR3 sequence is CASRAGTSEGKGQFF. CDR3 coding DNA: TGTGCCAGCAGGGCCGGGACTAGCGAGGGCAAAGGGCAGTTCTTC. This chain links TRBV6-5 with TRBJ2-1; 10 nucleotides match TRBD2. This CDR3 comprises 15 residues. The germline V gene has CDR1 MNHEY and CDR2 SVGAGI. V lost 6 bases and J lost 12; bases outside the gene matches: 14.

The rearrangement links TRBV6-2 or TRBV6-3 to TRBJ2-7; TRBD1 aligns across 12 bases. Trimming removed 6 bases from V and 1 base from J; junction bases left unmatched: 4. The CDR3 length is 15 residues. The germline gives CDR1 MNHEY, CDR2 SVGEGT. Here the CDR3 DNA reads TGTGCCAGCAGCAGGGACAGGGGGCGATCCTACGAGCAGTACTTC. Translation gives CASSRDRGRSYEQYF.

V and J are TRBV28 and TRBJ1-2; D is perhaps TRBD1 (5 bases). CDR3 length equals 10 residues. Per the germline V gene, CDR1 is MDHEN and CDR2 is SYDVKM. Trimming took off 8 bases at V and 4 bases at J, with 5 bases between the two ends. CDR3 bases: TGTGCCAGCGGGGCCTATGGCTACACCTTC. Protein product: CASGAYGYTF.

There are a few counts of this clone. The genes are TRBV4-2 and TRBJ2-7; 13 nucleotides match TRBD2. Germline CDR1 and CDR2: LGHNA and YNFKEQ. J was trimmed by 6 bases and V by 4 bases; bases with no gene match: 9. The CDR3 runs to 16 residues. The CDR3 protein is CASSRSTSGGASEQYF. Here the CDR3 DNA reads TGTGCCAGCAGCCGCTCCACTAGCGGGGGGGCCTCCGAGCAGTACTTC.

The chain is built from TRBV6-5 and TRBJ1-6; no definite D call. CDR3 length: 14 residues. CDR1 and CDR2 from the germline V gene are MNHEY and SVGAGI. Trimming shortened V by 7 bases and J by 7 bases, and 14 bases separated the two germline ends. CDR3 in amino acids: CASTMGRANSPLHF. As DNA, the CDR3 is TGTGCCAGCACCATGGGCCGAGCAAATTCACCCCTCCACTTT.

The CDR3 DNA is TGTGCCAGCTCACCATTTACAGGGGAGAGTCTAGAGCAGTACTTC. This encodes CASSPFTGESLEQYF. The rearrangement joins TRBV18 to TRBJ2-7, with 7 bases aligning to TRBD1. The CDR3 totals 15 residues. The ends lost 2 bases at V and 7 bases at J; junction bases unmatched: 11. Looked up from germline, CDR1 is KGHSH and CDR2 is LQKENI.

The J gene is TRBJ2-1, the V gene TRBV11-3; 11 bases are a match to TRBD1. The CDR3 has 16 residues. Losses at the gene ends were 5 bases for V and 3 bases for J; bases not matched to a gene: 6. Germline lookup yields CDR1 SGHNT and CDR2 YENEEA. As DNA, the CDR3 is TGTGCCAGCAGCACCACCGGGACAGGGGGCTACAATGAGCAGTTCTTC. Residues: CASSTTGTGGYNEQFF.

V is TRBV9 and J is TRBJ2-1; D might be TRBD1 (5 bases). V lost 0 bases, J lost 7 bases, and 11 bases lay in between. The V gene's germline CDR1 is SGDLS and CDR2 YYNGEE. The CDR3 spans 14 residues. Here the CDR3 DNA reads TGTGCCAGCAGCGTAGATGGGGCCCGGAATGAGCAGTTCTTC. The encoded protein is CASSVDGARNEQFF.

The chain carries TRBV4-3 and TRBJ1-2; D remains unclear. The CDR3 runs 13 residues. Deletions cut 3 bases from V and 6 bases from J, with 11 bases between. CDR1 and CDR2 (germline): LGHNA, YSLEER. The CDR3 spells CASSQPTGDGYTF. CDR3 nucleotides: TGCGCCAGCAGCCAGCCTACCGGGGATGGCTACACCTTC.

J is TRBJ2-2 and V is TRBV4-3; TRBD2 matches at 11 bases. Germline-derived CDR1 and CDR2 are LGHNA and YSLEER. The CDR3 runs 18 residues. V trimming: 1 base; J trimming: 4 bases; junction bases outside the gene matches: 8. CDR3 sequence: CASSQVLAGGPGTGELFF. The CDR3 DNA is TGCGCCAGCAGCCAAGTGTTAGCGGGGGGGCCGGGCACCGGGGAGCTGTTTTTT.

The V gene is TRBV29-1, the J gene TRBJ2-1, with TRBD2 identical over 8 bases. V was pared by 8 bases and J by 9 bases, with 12 bases of the junction left unmatched. Germline lookup yields CDR1 SQVTM and CDR2 ANQGSEA. This CDR3 region has 13 residues. The DNA for the CDR3 is TGCAGCCCCCGGTTGGGCGGGGGGACTGAGCAGTTCTTC. Protein sequence: CSPRLGGGTEQFF.

V is TRBV27 and J is TRBJ2-1; no reliable D call. This CDR3 has 14 amino acids. Germline V lookup: CDR1 MNHEY, CDR2 SMNVEV (reference sequence). Trimming stripped 10 bases from V and 0 bases from J, with 13 bases between. CDR3 amino acids: CAISDTYSYNEQFF. CDR3 coding DNA: TGTGCCATCAGCGACACCTACTCCTACAATGAGCAGTTCTTC.